What follows are 7 T cell receptor beta chains derived from one specimen sequenced in a study of blood T cell repertoires in COVID-19. Clones were read by immunoSEQ multiplex PCR, and TCRdb kept only the in-frame ones, dropping some. The data contain roughly 300,000 clones, around 87% of them singletons. Source material: peripheral blood. Receptor source: a woman aged 50 to 60 who had recovered from COVID-19.

The table lists this clone with a count of one. CDR3 sequence (DNA): TGCGCCAGCAGCCTAAGCCCCCTAGCGGGACAAGAGACCCAGTACTTC. Its protein product is CASSLSPLAGQETQYF. This sequence joins TRBV5-1 and TRBJ2-5, with TRBD2 matching over 9 bases. The germline V gene has CDR1 SGHRS and CDR2 YFSETQ. The CDR3 has 16 amino acids. The ends lost 4 bases at V and 2 bases at J; junction bases unmatched: 9.

The chain combines TRBV19 with TRBJ2-1; TRBD2 agrees at 12 bases. J was trimmed by 9 bases and V by 3 bases; bases with no gene match: 9. Germline lookup yields CDR1 LNHDA and CDR2 SQIVND (reference sequence). The CDR3 runs to 16 residues. The CDR3 DNA follows: TGTGCCAGTAGTATGGGAACTAGCGGGAGGATTGGTGAGCAGTTCTTC. This translates into CASSMGTSGRIGEQFF.

Points on this clone: Additional DNA sequences in this sample encode the identical CDR3. The chain carries TRBV9 and TRBJ2-5; TRBD1 matches at 7 bases. Germline values: CDR1 SGDLS, CDR2 YYNGEE. V trimming: 2 bases; J trimming: 2 bases; junction bases outside the gene matches: 3. The CDR3 sequence is 14 residues long. The CDR3 DNA reads TGTGCCAGCAGCGTCGGGACAGTTCAAGAGACCCAGTACTTC. Encoded protein: CASSVGTVQETQYF.

The chain has TRBV5-5 and TRBJ1-2; D may be TRBD1 (6 bases). Germline V lookup: CDR1 SGHKS, CDR2 YYEKEE (reference sequence). CDR3 length: 14 residues. V gave up 7 bases and J gave up 0 bases, with 13 bases separating them. The CDR3 nucleotides are TGTGCCAGCGGTCGGACAGATGCTAACTATGGCTACACCTTC. This sequence encodes CASGRTDANYGYTF. Filled out from reference TRBV5-5 and TRBJ1-2, the complete variable domain reads DAGVTQSPTHLIKTRGQQVTLRCSPISGHKSVSWYQQVLGQGPQFIFQYYEKEERGRGNFPDRFSARQFPNYSSELNVNALLLGDSALYLCASGRTDANYGYTFGSGTRLTVV.

The rearrangement joins TRBV3-1 (or the pseudogene TRBV3-2) to TRBJ2-1; perhaps TRBD2 as D (5 bases). This CDR3 has 17 residues. V lost 3 bases to trimming and J lost 0 bases, with 15 bases between them. The germline gives CDR1 LGHDT, CDR2 YNNKEL (reference sequence). The DNA of the CDR3 is TGTGCCAGCAGCCATCCTATCGGGGTTAGCTCCTACAATGAGCAGTTCTTC. It translates to CASSHPIGVSSYNEQFF.

This sequence joins TRBV29-1 and TRBJ2-1, with TRBD2 matching over 9 bases. Losses at the gene ends were 6 bases for V and 2 bases for J; bases not matched to a gene: 2. Germline V gene lookup returns CDR1 SQVTM and CDR2 ANQGSEA. The CDR3 sequence is 13 residues long. CDR3 protein: CSVCGRAYNEQFF. The CDR3 nucleotides are TGCAGCGTATGCGGGAGGGCCTACAATGAGCAGTTCTTC.

The J gene is TRBJ1-6, the V gene TRBV19, with TRBD1 matching 7 bases. Per the germline V gene, CDR1 is LNHDA and CDR2 is SQIVND (reference sequence). This CDR3 region has 19 residues. With 4 bases clipped from V and 1 base from J, the junction kept 13 bases outside the gene matches. In DNA form, the CDR3 reads TGTGCCAGTAGTACACGAACAGGGGCCCTCGGGTCCTATAATTCACCCCTCCACTTT. Protein product: CASSTRTGALGSYNSPLHF.